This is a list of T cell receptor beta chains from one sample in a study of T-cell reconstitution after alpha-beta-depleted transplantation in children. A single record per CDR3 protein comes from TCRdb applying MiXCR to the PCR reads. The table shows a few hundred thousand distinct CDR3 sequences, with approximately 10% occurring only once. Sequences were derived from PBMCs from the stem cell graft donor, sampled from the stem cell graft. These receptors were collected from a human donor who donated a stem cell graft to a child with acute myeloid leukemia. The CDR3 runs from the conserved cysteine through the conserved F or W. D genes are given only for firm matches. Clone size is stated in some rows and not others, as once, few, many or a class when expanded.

cdr3_aa: CSARDREGPGKTQYF
cdr3_nt: TGCAGTGCTAGAGACCGGGAGGGGCCCGGGAAGACCCAGTACTTC
v_call: TRBV20-1
j_call: TRBJ2-5
clone_size: few
d_call: TRBD2

cdr3_aa: CSVPGELRYGYTF
cdr3_nt: TGCAGCGTCCCCGGAGAGCTCCGCTATGGCTACACCTTC
v_call: TRBV29-1
j_call: TRBJ1-2
clone_size: few
d_call: NA

cdr3_aa: CASSEAGFGTEAFF
cdr3_nt: TGTGCCAGCAGTGAAGCTGGGTTTGGCACTGAAGCTTTCTTT
v_call: TRBV6-1
j_call: TRBJ1-1
clone_size: NA
d_call: NA

cdr3_aa: CASRLWTDSSTEAFF
cdr3_nt: TGTGCCAGTAGATTATGGACCGACTCAAGTACTGAAGCTTTCTTT
v_call: TRBV19
j_call: TRBJ1-1
clone_size: NA
d_call: NA

cdr3_aa: CSVYSRSSYNEQFF
cdr3_nt: TGCAGCGTTTACAGCCGGAGCTCCTACAATGAGCAGTTCTTC
v_call: TRBV29-1
j_call: TRBJ2-1
clone_size: NA
d_call: NA

cdr3_aa: CASSGAGAGTEAFF
cdr3_nt: TGTGCCAGCAGCGGGGCCGGGGCGGGGACTGAAGCTTTCTTT
v_call: TRBV12-3/TRBV12-4
j_call: TRBJ1-1
clone_size: NA
d_call: NA

cdr3_aa: CSARGPVNTQYF
cdr3_nt: TGCAGTGCTAGGGGGCCGGTCAATACGCAGTATTTT
v_call: TRBV20-1
j_call: TRBJ2-3
clone_size: many
d_call: NA

cdr3_aa: CSARDRGLVYGYTF
cdr3_nt: TGCAGTGCTAGAGATCGGGGGCTTGTCTATGGCTACACCTTC
v_call: TRBV20-1
j_call: TRBJ1-2
clone_size: few
d_call: NA

cdr3_aa: CASSYYTGTPNNSPLHF
cdr3_nt: TGCGCCAGCAGCTACTATACCGGGACGCCTAATAATTCACCCCTCCACTTT
v_call: TRBV5-1
j_call: TRBJ1-6
clone_size: NA
d_call: NA

cdr3_aa: CSANQALSTNEKLFF
cdr3_nt: TGCAGTGCTAACCAGGCGTTGTCAACTAATGAAAAACTGTTTTTT
v_call: TRBV20-1
j_call: TRBJ1-4
clone_size: few
d_call: NA

cdr3_aa: CAWGFNEQFF
cdr3_nt: TGTGCCTGGGGCTTCAATGAGCAGTTCTTC
v_call: TRBV30
j_call: TRBJ2-1
clone_size: NA
d_call: NA

cdr3_aa: CASSSGTPNSPLHF
cdr3_nt: TGTGCCAGCAGCTCCGGGACACCGAATTCACCCCTCCACTTT
v_call: TRBV7-2
j_call: TRBJ1-6
clone_size: few
d_call: NA

cdr3_aa: CASSLNSGSRNEQFF
cdr3_nt: TGTGCCAGCAGTTTAAATAGCGGGAGTCGGAATGAGCAGTTCTTC
v_call: TRBV12-3/TRBV12-4
j_call: TRBJ2-1
clone_size: NA
d_call: TRBD2

cdr3_aa: CSASKGQGDEQYF
cdr3_nt: TGCAGTGCTAGCAAGGGACAGGGTGACGAGCAGTACTTC
v_call: TRBV20-1
j_call: TRBJ2-7
clone_size: NA
d_call: TRBD1

cdr3_aa: CATSRAQGYQPQHF
cdr3_nt: TGTGCCACCAGCAGAGCCCAGGGGTATCAGCCCCAGCATTTT
v_call: TRBV15
j_call: TRBJ1-5
clone_size: NA
d_call: NA

cdr3_aa: CASRAGQGANEQYF
cdr3_nt: TGTGCCAGCAGAGCAGGACAGGGGGCGAACGAGCAGTACTTC
v_call: TRBV27
j_call: TRBJ2-7
clone_size: few
d_call: TRBD1

cdr3_aa: CSVGSLGDYTF
cdr3_nt: TGCAGCGTTGGATCGCTTGGGGACTACACCTTC
v_call: TRBV29-1
j_call: TRBJ1-2
clone_size: many
d_call: NA

cdr3_aa: CSVVDRTKNIQYF
cdr3_nt: TGCAGCGTTGTTGACAGGACCAAAAACATTCAGTACTTC
v_call: TRBV29-1
j_call: TRBJ2-4
clone_size: NA
d_call: NA

cdr3_aa: CASSKGQGPEQFF
cdr3_nt: TGTGCCAGCAGCAAGGGACAGGGGCCTGAGCAGTTCTTC
v_call: TRBV7-6
j_call: TRBJ2-1
clone_size: NA
d_call: TRBD1

cdr3_aa: CSVIGLPAGGLSSYNEQFF
cdr3_nt: TGCAGCGTCATCGGGTTACCAGCGGGAGGTCTAAGCTCCTACAATGAGCAGTTCTTC
v_call: TRBV29-1
j_call: TRBJ2-1
clone_size: few
d_call: TRBD2

cdr3_aa: CASSAREGIATQYF
cdr3_nt: TGTGCCAGCAGTGCCCGCGAGGGGATTGCTACGCAGTATTTT
v_call: TRBV6-4
j_call: TRBJ2-3
clone_size: NA
d_call: NA

cdr3_aa: CSVGQGKNTEAFF
cdr3_nt: TGCAGCGTTGGACAGGGGAAGAACACTGAAGCTTTCTTT
v_call: TRBV29-1
j_call: TRBJ1-1
clone_size: few
d_call: TRBD1

cdr3_aa: CASSLGSSGVGEQFF
cdr3_nt: TGTGCCAGCAGCTTAGGTTCGAGCGGGGTCGGTGAGCAGTTCTTC
v_call: TRBV7-9
j_call: TRBJ2-1
clone_size: few
d_call: TRBD2

cdr3_aa: CASTIRGPTEAFF
cdr3_nt: TGTGCCAGCACTATCAGGGGGCCCACTGAAGCTTTCTTT
v_call: TRBV12-3/TRBV12-4
j_call: TRBJ1-1
clone_size: few
d_call: TRBD1

cdr3_aa: CASSLYEGRDTQYF
cdr3_nt: TGTGCCAGCAGTTTATATGAGGGGAGAGATACGCAGTATTTT
v_call: TRBV12-3/TRBV12-4
j_call: TRBJ2-3
clone_size: many
d_call: NA

cdr3_aa: CASSLGVNDYGYTF
cdr3_nt: TGCGCCAGCAGCTTGGGGGTAAATGACTATGGCTACACCTTC
v_call: TRBV5-1
j_call: TRBJ1-2
clone_size: many
d_call: NA

cdr3_aa: CASRDPTDTQYF
cdr3_nt: TGTGCCAGCAGGGACCCCACAGATACGCAGTATTTT
v_call: TRBV6-1
j_call: TRBJ2-3
clone_size: few
d_call: NA

cdr3_aa: CASSPKGTGGVSNQPQHF
cdr3_nt: TGTGCCAGCAGCCCCAAAGGGACAGGGGGCGTATCAAATCAGCCCCAGCATTTT
v_call: TRBV7-8
j_call: TRBJ1-5
clone_size: NA
d_call: TRBD1

cdr3_aa: CSARVPPGANVLTF
cdr3_nt: TGCAGTGCTAGAGTTCCCCCTGGGGCCAACGTCCTGACTTTC
v_call: TRBV20-1
j_call: TRBJ2-6
clone_size: NA
d_call: NA

cdr3_aa: CAIQDGKETQYF
cdr3_nt: TGTGCCATACAGGACGGAAAAGAGACCCAGTACTTC
v_call: TRBV21-1
j_call: TRBJ2-5
clone_size: NA
d_call: NA

cdr3_aa: CASSMASTGQETQYF
cdr3_nt: TGTGCCAGTAGTATGGCTAGCACGGGGCAAGAGACCCAGTACTTC
v_call: TRBV19
j_call: TRBJ2-5
clone_size: few
d_call: NA

cdr3_aa: CSVEDRGAGTINEQFF
cdr3_nt: TGCAGCGTTGAAGATCGTGGCGCCGGGACTATCAATGAGCAGTTCTTC
v_call: TRBV29-1
j_call: TRBJ2-1
clone_size: few
d_call: TRBD2

cdr3_aa: CASSGRLAGTPGDTQYF
cdr3_nt: TGTGCCAGCAGTGGGCGACTAGCGGGTACCCCAGGAGATACGCAGTATTTT
v_call: TRBV25-1
j_call: TRBJ2-3
clone_size: many
d_call: TRBD2

cdr3_aa: CASSLPASSSGEIRSYNEQFF
cdr3_nt: TGCGCCAGCAGCTTGCCCGCCAGCTCTAGCGGGGAGATCCGCTCCTACAATGAGCAGTTCTTC
v_call: TRBV5-1
j_call: TRBJ2-1
clone_size: NA
d_call: TRBD2

cdr3_aa: CASSQRSGRASDTQYF
cdr3_nt: TGTGCCAGCAGCCAACGGAGCGGGAGGGCCTCAGATACGCAGTATTTT
v_call: TRBV4-2
j_call: TRBJ2-3
clone_size: NA
d_call: TRBD2

cdr3_aa: CSARATGMNTEAFF
cdr3_nt: TGCAGTGCTAGAGCGACAGGGATGAACACTGAAGCTTTCTTT
v_call: TRBV20-1
j_call: TRBJ1-1
clone_size: few
d_call: TRBD1

cdr3_aa: CSVARQAPNTEAFF
cdr3_nt: TGCAGCGTTGCTAGACAGGCCCCGAACACTGAAGCTTTCTTT
v_call: TRBV29-1
j_call: TRBJ1-1
clone_size: NA
d_call: NA

cdr3_aa: CASSLNIYGTEAFF
cdr3_nt: TGCGCCAGCAGCCTAAACATCTACGGCACTGAAGCTTTCTTT
v_call: TRBV5-1
j_call: TRBJ1-1
clone_size: few
d_call: NA

cdr3_aa: CSARVAGVSYEQYF
cdr3_nt: TGCAGTGCTAGAGTCGCGGGAGTCTCCTACGAGCAGTACTTC
v_call: TRBV20-1
j_call: TRBJ2-7
clone_size: few
d_call: TRBD2

cdr3_aa: CASSRHGGELFF
cdr3_nt: TGTGCCAGCAGCCGGCATGGCGGGGAGCTGTTTTTT
v_call: TRBV5-5
j_call: TRBJ2-2
clone_size: many
d_call: NA

cdr3_aa: CASSGGGGYTDTQYF
cdr3_nt: TGTGCCAGCAGCGGAGGAGGGGGGTACACAGATACGCAGTATTTT
v_call: TRBV7-2
j_call: TRBJ2-3
clone_size: few
d_call: NA

cdr3_aa: CASSQRTSGSHGELFF
cdr3_nt: TGTGCCAGCAGCCAAAGGACTAGCGGGAGCCACGGGGAGCTGTTTTTT
v_call: TRBV11-1
j_call: TRBJ2-2
clone_size: NA
d_call: TRBD2

cdr3_aa: CSATLGREYQETQYF
cdr3_nt: TGCAGTGCTACCCTGGGCCGGGAGTACCAAGAGACCCAGTACTTC
v_call: TRBV20-1
j_call: TRBJ2-5
clone_size: few
d_call: NA

cdr3_aa: CASGLVAGAGQNEQFF
cdr3_nt: TGCGCCAGCGGTTTGGTTGCGGGAGCGGGACAGAATGAGCAGTTCTTC
v_call: TRBV5-1
j_call: TRBJ2-1
clone_size: few
d_call: NA

cdr3_aa: CASSFPLAANVGRDEQYF
cdr3_nt: TGTGCCAGCAGCTTCCCGCTAGCGGCAAACGTTGGGCGAGACGAGCAGTACTTC
v_call: TRBV11-1
j_call: TRBJ2-7
clone_size: few
d_call: TRBD2

cdr3_aa: CSASSVGVSYEQYF
cdr3_nt: TGCAGTGCTTCGTCCGTGGGGGTCTCCTACGAGCAGTACTTC
v_call: TRBV20-1
j_call: TRBJ2-7
clone_size: NA
d_call: NA

cdr3_aa: CSARPTWGETQYF
cdr3_nt: TGCAGTGCTAGACCGACGTGGGGAGAGACCCAGTACTTC
v_call: TRBV20-1
j_call: TRBJ2-5
clone_size: NA
d_call: NA

cdr3_aa: CSAREVQQETQYF
cdr3_nt: TGCAGTGCTAGAGAGGTCCAGCAAGAGACCCAGTACTTC
v_call: TRBV20-1
j_call: TRBJ2-5
clone_size: NA
d_call: NA

cdr3_aa: CSARDTGSTEAFF
cdr3_nt: TGCAGTGCTAGAGATACAGGGTCCACTGAAGCTTTCTTT
v_call: TRBV20-1
j_call: TRBJ1-1
clone_size: NA
d_call: NA

cdr3_aa: CSATRTPGDTQYF
cdr3_nt: TGCAGTGCTACCAGGACTCCCGGGGATACGCAGTATTTT
v_call: TRBV20-1
j_call: TRBJ2-3
clone_size: NA
d_call: NA

cdr3_aa: CASSLWQGETQYF
cdr3_nt: TGTGCCAGCAGTTTATGGCAGGGTGAGACCCAGTACTTC
v_call: TRBV12-3/TRBV12-4
j_call: TRBJ2-5
clone_size: many
d_call: NA

cdr3_aa: CSARRGQNTGELFF
cdr3_nt: TGCAGTGCTAGAAGGGGGCAGAACACCGGGGAGCTGTTTTTT
v_call: TRBV20-1
j_call: TRBJ2-2
clone_size: few
d_call: TRBD1

cdr3_aa: CASSSPQGGRTEAFF
cdr3_nt: TGTGCCAGCAGCTCCCCACAGGGGGGTAGGACTGAAGCTTTCTTT
v_call: TRBV7-8
j_call: TRBJ1-1
clone_size: many
d_call: TRBD1

cdr3_aa: CSAPTNGLAGDNEQFF
cdr3_nt: TGCAGTGCCCCAACTAATGGGCTAGCGGGTGACAATGAGCAGTTCTTC
v_call: TRBV20-1
j_call: TRBJ2-1
clone_size: NA
d_call: TRBD2

cdr3_aa: CASSWGQGIQPQHF
cdr3_nt: TGTGCCAGCAGTTGGGGGCAGGGGATTCAGCCCCAGCATTTT
v_call: TRBV12-3/TRBV12-4
j_call: TRBJ1-5
clone_size: few
d_call: NA

cdr3_aa: CASRPRQGKNEQFF
cdr3_nt: TGTGCCAGCAGGCCTAGACAGGGGAAGAATGAGCAGTTCTTC
v_call: TRBV5-8
j_call: TRBJ2-1
clone_size: few
d_call: TRBD1

cdr3_aa: CASSRNPRNSNTGELFF
cdr3_nt: TGTGCCAGCAGTAGAAATCCCAGGAATTCGAACACCGGGGAGCTGTTTTTT
v_call: TRBV27
j_call: TRBJ2-2
clone_size: NA
d_call: NA

cdr3_aa: CASSWGDRTYEQYF
cdr3_nt: TGTGCCAGCAGTTGGGGGGACAGGACCTACGAGCAGTACTTC
v_call: TRBV12-3/TRBV12-4
j_call: TRBJ2-7
clone_size: few
d_call: TRBD1

cdr3_aa: CSVEAGTGAGHIQYF
cdr3_nt: TGCAGCGTTGAAGCCGGGACAGGGGCCGGACACATTCAGTACTTC
v_call: TRBV29-1
j_call: TRBJ2-4
clone_size: NA
d_call: TRBD1

cdr3_aa: CASSFDRGSEQFF
cdr3_nt: TGCGCCAGCAGCTTCGACAGGGGCAGTGAGCAGTTCTTC
v_call: TRBV5-1
j_call: TRBJ2-1
clone_size: few
d_call: TRBD1